The 29 T cell receptor beta chains presented below share a single source sample, sequenced in a study of control samples from healthy donors and cancer patients. Repertoires were generated with immunoSEQ multiplex PCR, while TCRdb's copy carries only in-frame clones and drops some. The sample includes some 130,000 clones, 85% to 95% of them seen just once. The sample consisted of PBMCs. Source of these receptors: a man aged 45-60 years with head and neck cancer.

This clone was counted a single time. The J gene is TRBJ2-2, the V gene TRBV14; TRBD1 matches at 12 bases. The J segment lost 8 bases and the V segment lost 0 bases, leaving 7 bases of the junction unmatched. Germline CDR1 is SGHDN and CDR2 is FVKESK. The CDR3 is 17 amino acids. The CDR3 reads CASSQELGQGATGELFF. The CDR3, as DNA: TGTGCCAGCAGCCAAGAATTGGGACAGGGGGCGACGGGGGAGCTGTTTTTT.

This clone was seen once. V and J are TRBV7-6 and TRBJ2-2; D is ambiguous. Per germline, CDR1 SGHVS and CDR2 FNYEAQ. V lost 2 bases and J lost 1, with 5 bases in between. The CDR3 consists of 14 residues. CDR3 protein: CASSLPGNTGELFF. In DNA form, the CDR3 reads TGTGCCAGCAGCTTACCAGGGAACACCGGGGAGCTGTTTTTT.

This chain joins TRBV7-8 and TRBJ1-1, with D unresolved. Germline CDR1 SGHVS, CDR2 FQNEAQ. The CDR3 length is 13 residues. The V gene lost 5 bases and the J gene lost 3 bases, with 10 bases spanning the gap. The CDR3 nucleotides read TGTGCCAGCAGCCTCCAGCGACACACTGAAGCTTTCTTT. Amino acids: CASSLQRHTEAFF.

The gene calls are TRBV19 and TRBJ2-1; D is possibly TRBD1 or TRBD2 (5 bases each). Germline CDR1 reads LNHDA; CDR2 reads SQIVND (reference sequence). The germline V and J ends were trimmed by 7 bases and 6 bases, with 13 bases remaining between them. CDR3 size: 13 residues. The chain's CDR3 is CASKGPGLNEQFF. The CDR3 DNA reads as TGTGCCAGTAAGGGGCCCGGACTCAATGAGCAGTTCTTC.

V gene TRBV3-1 (or the pseudogene TRBV3-2) combines with J gene TRBJ1-4; D not certain. Germline V gene sequence: CDR1 LGHDT, CDR2 YNNKEL (reference sequence). The CDR3 contains 18 residues. The V end was cut by 5 bases, the J end by 8 bases, with 27 bases between. CDR3 in DNA: TGTGCCAGCAGCGATAGTACCAGTGAGGGATATGGACCCGAAAAACTGTTTTTT. Protein: CASSDSTSEGYGPEKLFF.

The CDR3 is CASSLPGRLETQYF. The CDR3 region has the DNA TGTGCCAGCAGCCTGCCGGGAAGATTAGAGACCCAGTACTTC. The chain joins TRBV4-2 to TRBJ2-5; perhaps TRBD2 as D (5 bases). Germline CDR1 and CDR2: LGHNA and YNFKEQ. V lost 4 bases, J lost 4 bases, and 13 bases lay in between. This CDR3 has 14 residues.

CDR3 nucleotides: TGTGCCAGCAGCAAGAATGAGCAGTTCTTC. Amino acid sequence: CASSKNEQFF. The gene calls are TRBV12-3 or TRBV12-4 and TRBJ2-1; no clear D. V lost 6 bases and J lost 7, with 4 bases in between. CDR3 size: 10 residues.

The V and J genes are TRBV9 and TRBJ1-2, with unresolved D. Germline lookup yields CDR1 SGDLS and CDR2 YYNGEE. Trimming cost V 0 bases and J 6 bases, with 9 bases left between them. The CDR3 loop spans 13 amino acids. The CDR3 DNA reads TGTGCCAGCAGCGTAGTAGAAGGGCATGGCTACACCTTC. Translation: CASSVVEGHGYTF.

The gene calls are TRBV30 and TRBJ2-7; D gene uncertain. Germline V CDR1 and CDR2: GTSNPN, SVGIG (reference sequence). The length of the CDR3 is 11 residues. Trimming took off 5 bases at V and 0 bases at J, with 5 bases between the two ends. The CDR3 spells CAWALSYEQYF. Written as DNA, the CDR3 is TGTGCCTGGGCCCTCTCCTACGAGCAGTACTTC.

The chain links TRBV11-2 to TRBJ2-7, with D hard to call. The CDR3 consists of 14 residues. Germline CDR1 SGHAT, CDR2 FQNNGV. Trimming cost V 5 bases and J 2 bases, with 13 bases left between them. CDR3 in amino acids: CASSLNGVAYEQYF. The CDR3 DNA is TGTGCCAGCAGCCTAAATGGGGTGGCCTACGAGCAGTACTTC. Full variable domain (remainder filled in from reference TRBV11-2 and TRBJ2-7): EAGVAQSPRYKIIEKRQSVAFWCNPISGHATLYWYQQILGQGPKLLIQFQNNGVVDDSQLPKDRFSAERLKGVDSTLKIQPAKLEDSAVYLCASSLNGVAYEQYFGPGTRLTVT.

This chain links TRBV7-9 with TRBJ1-2; D may be TRBD1 (5 bases). The CDR3 runs to 14 residues. The germline gives CDR1 SEHNR, CDR2 FQNEAQ (reference sequence). Trimming took off 5 bases at V and 0 bases at J, with 10 bases between the two ends. CDR3 loop: CASSPQGANYGYTF. The DNA for the CDR3 is TGTGCCAGCAGCCCCCAAGGGGCTAACTATGGCTACACCTTC.

This clone was found once. The chain joins TRBV5-1 to TRBJ2-7; a possible D gene is TRBD1 (6 bases). Germline-derived CDR1 and CDR2 are SGHRS and YFSETQ. CDR3 length equals 14 residues. Trimming removed 4 bases at V and 3 bases at J, with 14 bases between. The CDR3 here is CASSGGGRSYEQYF. The DNA of the CDR3 is TGCGCCAGCAGCGGTGGGGGCAGAAGCTACGAGCAGTACTTC.

This chain links TRBV5-5 with TRBJ1-5, with D maybe TRBD1 (5 bases). This CDR3 is 14 amino acids long. Trimming took 3 bases from V and 2 from J, leaving 9 bases between them. Per germline, CDR1 SGHKS and CDR2 YYEKEE (reference sequence). CDR3 protein: CASSSWGGNQPQHF. CDR3 sequence (DNA): TGTGCCAGCAGCTCATGGGGCGGCAATCAGCCCCAGCATTTT.

V gene TRBV5-1 combines with J gene TRBJ1-1; D is ambiguous. The CDR3 covers 14 residues. The V end lost 4 bases, the J end lost 2 bases, and 12 bases lay between the germline ends. CDR1 is SGHRS, CDR2 YFSETQ, per germline. This chain's CDR3 is CASSAGPSNTEAFF. The CDR3 nucleotides read TGCGCCAGCAGCGCAGGACCGTCAAACACTGAAGCTTTCTTT. Using reference TRBV5-1 and TRBJ1-1 for the parts outside the CDR3, the full variable domain is KAGVTQTPRYLIKTRGQQVTLSCSPISGHRSVSWYQQTPGQGLQFLFEYFSETQRNKGNFPGRFSGRQFSNSRSEMNVSTLELGDSALYLCASSAGPSNTEAFFGQGTRLTVV.

The rearrangement links TRBV20-1 to TRBJ2-2; D not resolved. Trimming removed 3 bases from V and 0 bases from J, with 5 bases in between. This CDR3 has 13 amino acids. Germline CDR1 and CDR2: DFQATT and SNEGSKA (reference sequence). The CDR3 DNA reads as TGCAGTGCTAGTACACCGAACACCGGGGAGCTGTTTTTT. It encodes CSASTPNTGELFF.

This chain joins TRBV28 and TRBJ2-2; the D gene could be TRBD1 or TRBD2 (6 bases each). V was cut by 5 bases and J by 0 bases, with 10 bases left in between. CDR3 length equals 15 residues. Per the germline V gene, CDR1 is MDHEN and CDR2 is SYDVKM. The CDR3 nucleotides are TGTGCCAGCAGTGGCGGGACAACGAACACCGGGGAGCTGTTTTTT. This translates into CASSGGTTNTGELFF.

This rearrangement joins TRBV5-8 to TRBJ2-1, with D maybe TRBD2 (5 bases). Germline CDR1 and CDR2: SGHTS and YDEGEE. CDR3 length: 15 amino acids. The V and J ends lost 3 bases and 0 bases respectively, with 10 bases between them. The CDR3, as DNA: TGTGCCAGCAGCTCAGAGCGGAGCTCCTACAATGAGCAGTTCTTC. This translates into CASSSERSSYNEQFF.

V usage is TRBV20-1 and J usage is TRBJ2-7; maybe TRBD2 (5 bases). Germline CDR1 DFQATT, CDR2 SNEGSKA (reference sequence). This CDR3 contains 10 residues. Trimming removed 5 bases at V and 7 bases at J, with 9 bases between. The CDR3 DNA reads TGCAGTGCTGCCCGAGGGGAGCAGTACTTC. This sequence encodes CSAARGEQYF.

V usage is TRBV4-3 and J usage is TRBJ1-1; D ambiguous. The CDR3 has 13 amino acids. V was trimmed by 0 bases and J by 7 bases, leaving 9 bases between them. Germline V lookup: CDR1 LGHNA, CDR2 YSLEER. The CDR3 reads CASSQERWVEAFF. The CDR3 coding sequence is TGCGCCAGCAGCCAAGAAAGGTGGGTTGAAGCTTTCTTT.

J is TRBJ1-2 and V is TRBV5-1; perhaps TRBD1 as D (5 bases). CDR3 length: 13 residues. V was pared by 0 bases and J by 5 bases, with 8 bases between. CDR1 is SGHRS, CDR2 YFSETQ, per germline. CDR3 amino acids: CASSLGAGYGYTF. The CDR3 DNA sequence: TGCGCCAGCAGCTTGGGGGCAGGGTATGGCTACACCTTC.

The chain has TRBV5-6 and TRBJ2-7; D remains unclear. Trimming took 4 bases from V and 4 from J, leaving 21 bases between them. Germline CDR1 and CDR2: SGHDT and YYEEEE. CDR3 length: 16 amino acids. The CDR3 protein is CASSLRNSFVVYEQYF. DNA of the CDR3: TGTGCCAGCAGCCTCCGGAACTCCTTTGTTGTTTACGAGCAGTACTTC.

J is TRBJ2-7 and V is TRBV10-3; D uncertain. V lost 0 bases and J 6 bases, leaving 9 bases between the germline ends. Germline CDR1 is ENHRY and CDR2 is SYGVKD. This CDR3 has 13 residues. CDR3 sequence reads: CAISESVIGEQYF. The CDR3, as DNA: TGTGCCATCAGTGAGTCCGTAATAGGCGAGCAGTACTTC.

The chain is built from TRBV12-3 or TRBV12-4 and TRBJ2-3, with D unresolved. The CDR3 contains 13 residues. The V end lost 4 bases, the J end lost 4 bases, and 9 bases lay between the germline ends. CDR3 in DNA: TGTGCCAGCAGTTACCAGATGGCAGATACGCAGTATTTT. This encodes CASSYQMADTQYF.

This chain links TRBV19 with TRBJ1-5; D is ambiguous. CDR3 length: 15 residues. Trimming cost V 11 bases and J 2 bases, with 19 bases left between them. Germline CDR1 is LNHDA and CDR2 is SQIVND (reference sequence). CDR3 sequence reads: CASNAGGWGNQPQHF. CDR3 nucleotides: TGTGCCTCGAATGCCGGAGGGTGGGGCAATCAGCCCCAGCATTTT. Full variable domain (missing parts from reference TRBV19 and TRBJ1-5): DGGITQSPKYLFRKEGQNVTLSCEQNLNHDAMYWYRQDPGQGLRLIYYSQIVNDFQKGDIAEGYSVSREKKESFPLTVTSAQKNPTAFYLCASNAGGWGNQPQHFGDGTRLSIL.

This chain links TRBV9 with TRBJ2-7; D possibly uses TRBD1 or TRBD2 (5 bases each). CDR1 is SGDLS and CDR2 is YYNGEE in the germline V gene. The CDR3 sequence is 14 residues long. The V end lost 3 bases, the J end lost 0 bases, and 10 bases lay between the germline ends. This CDR3 reads CASSASGTSYEQYF. Here the CDR3 DNA reads TGTGCCAGCAGCGCGTCCGGGACCTCCTACGAGCAGTACTTC.

The chain carries TRBV6-5 and TRBJ2-2, with 10 bases lining up with TRBD1. Germline CDR1 is MNHEY and CDR2 is SVGAGI. Losses at the gene ends were 4 bases for V and 6 bases for J; bases not matched to a gene: 8. This CDR3 has 16 residues. Here the CDR3 reads CASSSRQGAVSGELFF. In DNA, the CDR3 is TGTGCCAGCAGTTCTCGACAGGGGGCCGTATCCGGGGAGCTGTTTTTT.

The chain uses TRBV6-2 or TRBV6-3 and TRBJ1-1; maybe TRBD1 (5 bases). Germline V gene data show CDR1 as MNHEY and CDR2 as SVGEGT. The V end lost 8 bases, the J end lost 1 base, and 17 bases lay between the germline ends. This CDR3 spans 15 amino acids. Here the CDR3 DNA reads TGTGCCAGCGGTTTTCCGGGGGGAAGGAACACTGAAGCTTTCTTT. Protein sequence: CASGFPGGRNTEAFF.

This clone was recorded once. At one end, the junction sequence differs from germline, possibly due to a read error. This chain links TRBV28 with TRBJ2-7; 8 nucleotides match TRBD1. CDR3 length: 15 amino acids. Per germline, CDR1 MDHEN and CDR2 SYDVKM. CDR3 amino acids: CASSLPALGQGLGVF. The CDR3 region has the DNA TGTGCCAGCAGTCTTCCCGCCCTCGGACAGGGTTTGGGGGTTTTC.

This chain's CDR3 is CASTSGASGGTEQFF. Here the CDR3 DNA reads TGTGCCAGCACCTCGGGGGCTAGCGGGGGCACTGAGCAGTTCTTC. The rearrangement uses TRBV6-5 and TRBJ2-1, with TRBD2 matching over 10 bases. The germline V gene has CDR1 MNHEY and CDR2 SVGAGI. The CDR3 spans 15 residues. Unmatched junction bases numbered 12, after V lost 7 bases and J lost 9 bases.